The clone carrying this TCR beta chain was seen just once. Measured with immunoSEQ multiplex PCR; TCRdb has only the in-frame clones, and not every one. This table has approximately 150,000 clones, 80% to 90% appearing once. These data belong to a study of control samples from healthy donors and cancer patients. Sequencing input: blood. The receptor was derived from a man aged 18 to 30 in good health.

This CDR3 reads CASSLVGGTYNEQFF. The CDR3 bases are TGTGCCAGCAGCTTAGTGGGGGGGACCTACAATGAGCAGTTCTTC. The chain combines TRBV7-6 with TRBJ2-1, with TRBD2 identical over 7 bases. Germline CDR1 reads SGHVS; CDR2 reads FNYEAQ. Losses at the gene ends were 1 base for V and 2 bases for J; bases not matched to a gene: 2. This CDR3 is 15 amino acids long.